Listed below are T cell receptor beta chains from one sample, sequenced in a study of OX40 agonist ivuxolimab in advanced cancers. Data came from immunoSEQ multiplex PCR; TCRdb stores just in-frame clones and leaves some out. Of roughly 92,000 clones listed, roughly 90% were seen once; the top ten hold 3% to 4%. Sample: CD4+ or CD8+ T cells sorted from blood, taken in a trial of the OX40 agonist ivuxolimab. These receptors were taken from an adult with an advanced solid tumor such as melanoma, head and neck, liver or kidney cancer. Each CDR3 is given with its conserved first and last residue. A D gene is named only where the DNA matches it firmly. Clone size is given for some rows only: seen once, a few or many times, or a class if the clone is expanded.

j_call | d_call | cdr3_length | v_call | clone_size | cdr3_nt | cdr3_aa
TRBJ2-1 | TRBD1 | 16 | TRBV9 | NA | TGTGCCAGCAGCGCAACAGGGGGCGCATCCTACAATGAGCAGTTCTTC | CASSATGGASYNEQFF
TRBJ2-7 | TRBD2 | 17 | TRBV10-1 | NA | TGCGCCAGCAGTGAGTGGACTAGCGGGAGAGGCTCCTACGAGCAGTACTTC | CASSEWTSGRGSYEQYF
TRBJ1-1 | TRBD1 | 16 | TRBV25-1 | NA | TGTGCCAGCAGGGCCCAAGGGACAGGGTTATACACTGAAGCTTTCTTT | CASRAQGTGLYTEAFF
TRBJ2-6 | NA | 15 | TRBV6-5 | NA | TGTGCCAGCGGGGAAGTAAACTCTGGGGCCAACGTCCTGACTTTC | CASGEVNSGANVLTF
TRBJ1-4 | TRBD1 | 16 | TRBV7-9 | NA | TGTGCCAGCAGCCCGAAGCCGGGACAGGGGTCTGAAAAACTGTTTTTT | CASSPKPGQGSEKLFF
TRBJ2-1 | TRBD2 | 14 | TRBV5-6 | NA | TGTGCCAGTACGCGGGGGTCCCTTGGGAATGAGCAGTTCTTC | CASTRGSLGNEQFF
TRBJ1-1 | NA | 15 | TRBV7-2 | NA | TGTGCCAGCAGCTTAACAATAGGGGAGAACACTGAAGCTTTCTTT | CASSLTIGENTEAFF
TRBJ2-2 | NA | 13 | TRBV29-1 | NA | TGCAGCGTTGAGGACACCTACACCGGGGAGCTGTTTTTT | CSVEDTYTGELFF
TRBJ2-1 | NA | 16 | TRBV28 | NA | TGTGCCAGCTCTCCTGGAGGGCAGGGAGAATACAATGAGCAGTTCTTC | CASSPGGQGEYNEQFF
TRBJ1-2 | NA | 13 | TRBV27 | NA | TGTGCCAGCGGGACCGTTCTAAGTATGGGCTACACCTTC | CASGTVLSMGYTF
TRBJ2-2 | NA | 10 | TRBV29-1 | NA | TGCGCAGGGGCCACCGGGGAGCTGTTTTTT | CAGATGELFF
TRBJ2-7 | NA | 14 | TRBV13 | NA | TGTGCCAGCAGCTTAGGGGAAAGCTCCTACGAGCAGTACTTC | CASSLGESSYEQYF
TRBJ2-1 | TRBD2 | 15 | TRBV2 | once | TGTGCCAGCAGTCCGGGACTAGCGGGAGATGGTGAGCAGTTCTTC | CASSPGLAGDGEQFF
TRBJ1-1 | NA | 15 | TRBV10-3 | NA | TGTGCCATCAGTGAGTCGATTGGGGAAGCCTCTGAAGCTTTCTTT | CAISESIGEASEAFF
TRBJ1-4 | NA | 13 | TRBV4-1 | NA | TGCGCCAGCAGCGGCGGCACTAATGAAAAACTGTTTTTT | CASSGGTNEKLFF
TRBJ2-1 | TRBD1 | 17 | TRBV4-1 | NA | TGCGCCAGCAGCCAAGATCACGGGACAGGGGTCAACAATGAGCAGTTCTTC | CASSQDHGTGVNNEQFF
TRBJ1-1 | NA | 14 | TRBV27 | NA | TGTGCCAGCAGTTTATCGACAGGGAACACTGAAGCTTTCTTT | CASSLSTGNTEAFF
TRBJ2-7 | NA | 12 | TRBV27 | NA | TGTGCCAGCAGTTTACAGATGGGGGAGCAGTACTTC | CASSLQMGEQYF
TRBJ1-5 | NA | 14 | TRBV9 | NA | TGTGCCAGCAGCGTATGGGAGTTCAATCAGCCCCAGCATTTT | CASSVWEFNQPQHF
TRBJ2-7 | NA | 15 | TRBV4-1 | NA | TGCGCCAGCAGCCAAGGGGGGGGGCCCTCCTACGAGCAGTACTTC | CASSQGGGPSYEQYF
TRBJ1-1 | NA | 15 | TRBV11-2 | few | TGTGCCAGCACCCCGGGGGCGTTCATGAACACTGAAGCTTTCTTT | CASTPGAFMNTEAFF
TRBJ1-1 | NA | 15 | TRBV5-5 | NA | TGTGCCAGTCTATCACCTCAGGGGATGAACACTGAAGCTTTCTTT | CASLSPQGMNTEAFF
TRBJ1-2 | TRBD1 | 16 | TRBV9 | NA | TGTGCCAGCAGCGCCCAAACGGGCAGGGGGCGAGATGGCTACACCTTC | CASSAQTGRGRDGYTF
TRBJ2-5 | TRBD1 | 14 | TRBV9 | NA | TGTGCCAGCAGCGCGACAGGGGGCTGGGAGACCCAGTACTTC | CASSATGGWETQYF
TRBJ2-4 | NA | 12 | TRBV27 | NA | TGTGCCACCCGGGGCGGGGCTGGCATTCAGTACTTC | CATRGGAGIQYF
TRBJ1-2 | TRBD1 | 16 | TRBV11-3 | NA | TGTGCCAGCAGCTTAGGCGGGACAGGGCTCCCGGATGGCTACACCTTC | CASSLGGTGLPDGYTF
TRBJ2-1 | NA | 11 | TRBV10-3 | NA | TGTGCCATCAGCTTCAACGATGAGCAGTTCTTC | CAISFNDEQFF
TRBJ2-7 | TRBD1 | 13 | TRBV7-3 | NA | TGTGCCAGCAGCTGGGACAGGGGTTACGAGCAGTACTTC | CASSWDRGYEQYF
TRBJ2-7 | NA | 13 | TRBV5-5 | NA | TGTGCCAGCAGCTCTGGGCCTTCCTACGAGCAGTACTTC | CASSSGPSYEQYF
TRBJ1-4 | NA | 12 | TRBV4-1 | NA | TGCGGCTCCCGGGCCACTAATGAAAAACTGTTTTTT | CGSRATNEKLFF